This TCR beta chain is drawn from a study of response to subunit inactivated influenza vaccine. In TCRdb, the RT-PCR reads were re-called with MiXCR into one record per CDR3 protein. The data hold around 480,000 distinct CDR3 sequences, with roughly 9.7% observed a single time. Per the germline V gene, CDR1 is SEHNR and CDR2 is FQNEAQ (reference sequence). Trimming removed 3 bases from V and 6 bases from J; junction bases left unmatched: 2. The CDR3 is 14 amino acids. The study, taken as a whole, reports: The authors suggested that every seasonal influenza vaccination recruits few new T cells.

Concerning this clonotype itself: Its antigen is not identified.

The input for sequencing was PBMCs from blood, taken roughly 47 days after vaccination. This clonotype was sampled from a middle-aged man who received an inactivated influenza vaccine. The rearrangement joins TRBV7-9 to TRBJ2-5; 12 bases are a match to TRBD2. The CDR3 nucleotides are TGTGCCAGCAGCTTGACTAGCGGGAGAAAGACCCAGTACTTC. It translates to CASSLTSGRKTQYF.